A selection of T cell receptor beta chains follows, all from one sample in a study of blood T cell repertoires in COVID-19. Assay: immunoSEQ multiplex PCR; the TCRdb copy retains only in-frame clones and omits some. Of some 89,000 clones listed, under 85% were seen once; the top ten hold over 9%. Sequencing was done on a sample of peripheral blood. The receptors derive from a man between 65 and 80 years old with acute or convalescent COVID-19. CDR3s include the opening cysteine and the closing phenylalanine or tryptophan. D genes are given only for firm matches. Size values are once, few and many counts, or a class for expanded clones, and some rows have none.

d_call clone_size j_call v_call cdr3_length cdr3_aa cdr3_nt
TRBD1 . TRBJ1-2 TRBV28 15 CASSLRSTGTGGYTF TGTGCCAGCAGTTTACGATCGACAGGGACGGGAGGCTACACCTTC
TRBD1 . TRBJ2-3 TRBV27 14 CASSSTGGTDTQYF TGTGCCAGCAGTTCGACAGGGGGTACAGATACGCAGTATTTT
TRBD1 . TRBJ2-1 TRBV5-5 16 CASSLLGQGAYNEQFF TGTGCCAGCAGCTTGCTGGGACAGGGGGCTTACAATGAGCAGTTCTTC
. . TRBJ2-3 TRBV5-1 14 CASSWTTSTDTQYF TGCGCCAGCAGCTGGACAACTAGCACAGATACGCAGTATTTT
. . TRBJ1-4 TRBV3-1/TRBV3-2 14 CASSQGATNEKLFF TGTGCCAGCAGCCAGGGGGCGACTAATGAAAAACTGTTTTTT
TRBD2 . TRBJ2-1 TRBV9 16 CASSVGGTSGLTWQFF TGTGCCAGCAGCGTAGGTGGGACTAGCGGGCTTACGTGGCAGTTCTTC
. . TRBJ2-2 TRBV10-3 13 CAISGQNTGELFF TGTGCCATCAGTGGTCAGAACACCGGGGAGCTGTTTTTT
TRBD2 . TRBJ2-5 TRBV27 15 CASSSIRSGVETQYF TGTGCCAGCAGTTCAATCCGTAGCGGGGTGGAGACCCAGTACTTC
TRBD1 many TRBJ1-2 TRBV4-1 15 CASSQMPGGGYGYTF TGCGCCAGCAGCCAAATGCCAGGGGGCGGCTACGGCTACACCTTC
TRBD1 . TRBJ1-2 TRBV7-8 16 CASSLTGGSLNSGYTF TGTGCCAGCAGCTTGACAGGGGGCAGCCTCAATTCGGGCTACACCTTC
. . TRBJ2-7 TRBV7-8 13 CASSVRIPYEQYF TGTGCCAGCAGCGTCAGGATCCCCTACGAGCAGTACTTC
. . TRBJ1-1 TRBV5-1 14 CASRPREGNTEAFF TGCGCCAGCAGACCCCGGGAGGGGAACACTGAAGCTTTCTTT
. . TRBJ2-1 TRBV3-1/TRBV3-2 14 CASSQEGAYREQFF TGTGCCAGCAGCCAAGAGGGGGCCTATCGGGAGCAGTTCTTC
TRBD1 . TRBJ1-4 TRBV27 14 CASSLRTGNGKLFF TGTGCCAGCAGTTTAAGGACAGGGAACGGAAAACTGTTTTTT
TRBD1 . TRBJ2-7 TRBV19 13 CASSTWTGDEQYF TGTGCCAGTAGTACCTGGACAGGTGACGAGCAGTACTTC
. once TRBJ1-2 TRBV23-1 16 CASSQSPGARSYGYTF TGCGCCAGCAGTCAATCTCCAGGGGCGCGTTCCTATGGCTACACCTTC
TRBD2 . TRBJ2-5 TRBV11-2 16 CASSPRLAGAGGTQYF TGTGCCAGCAGCCCGCGACTAGCGGGGGCGGGAGGGACCCAGTACTTC
TRBD1 . TRBJ1-2 TRBV3-1/TRBV3-2 14 CASSAPGQGDGYTF TGTGCCAGCAGCGCTCCGGGACAGGGCGATGGCTACACCTTC
. . TRBJ1-4 TRBV5-1 15 CASSQGGWTNEKLFF TGCGCCAGCAGCCAAGGGGGTTGGACTAATGAAAAACTGTTTTTT
. . TRBJ1-4 TRBV3-1/TRBV3-2 15 CASSQGGKGEEKLFF TGTGCCAGCAGCCAAGGAGGGAAGGGAGAGGAAAAACTGTTTTTT
. . TRBJ1-2 TRBV15 14 CATSATPGTYGYTF TGTGCCACCAGCGCCACCCCGGGTACCTATGGCTACACCTTC
TRBD1 . TRBJ2-5 TRBV18 15 CASSPPQGVGETQYF TGTGCCAGCTCACCACCTCAGGGGGTGGGAGAGACCCAGTACTTC